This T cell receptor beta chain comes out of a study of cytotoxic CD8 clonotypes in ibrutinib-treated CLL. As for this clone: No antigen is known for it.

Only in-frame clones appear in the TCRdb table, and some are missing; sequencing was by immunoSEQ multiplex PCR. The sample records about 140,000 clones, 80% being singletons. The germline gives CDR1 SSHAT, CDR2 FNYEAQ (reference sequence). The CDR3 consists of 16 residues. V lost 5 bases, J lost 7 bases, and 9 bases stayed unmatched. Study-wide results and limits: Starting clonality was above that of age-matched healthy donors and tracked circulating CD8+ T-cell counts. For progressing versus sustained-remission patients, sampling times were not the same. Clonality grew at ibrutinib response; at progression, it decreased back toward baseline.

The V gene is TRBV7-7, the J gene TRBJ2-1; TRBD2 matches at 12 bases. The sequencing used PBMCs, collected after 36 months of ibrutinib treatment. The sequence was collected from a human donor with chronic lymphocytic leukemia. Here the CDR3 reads CASSPLLAGGGNEQFF. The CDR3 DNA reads TGTGCCAGCAGCCCCCTCCTAGCGGGAGGGGGGAATGAGCAGTTCTTC.